Shown below are 30 T cell receptor gamma chains from a single sample sequenced in a study of gamma delta lymphoproliferative disorders and STAT genes. TCRdb called clones anew from the multiplex PCR reads with CATT. The table records about 2,500 gamma-chain clones, approximately 10% of them present only once. PBMCs from patients and controls supplied the genomic DNA for sequencing. Sequencing was performed on blood. Receptor source: a human donor in good health.

In its sample, this clone is medium-sized. CDR3 sequence reads: CAAWAPNYSMKLF. The DNA of the CDR3 is TGTGCTGCGTGGGCCCCTAATTATAGTATGAAACTCTTT. The rearrangement uses TRGV10 and TRGJ1 or TRGJ2. TCRdb is silent on the J gene; assignment here came from matching the DNA to germline. TRGV10 is identified as an open reading frame with a role that is uncertain. The junction had 17 bases not matched to a gene; V was cut back by 8 bases and J by 12 bases. The CDR3 covers 13 residues.

By share of the sample, this clone is large (0.1 to 1%). CDR3 loop: CATWDRPGGWIKTF. The CDR3 DNA follows: TGTGCCACCTGGGACAGGCCCGGCGGTTGGATCAAGACGTTT. This chain uses TRGV3 with TRGJP2. The J gene, left out of TCRdb, was set here by checking the DNA against germline. Germline trimming cut 0 bases from V and 10 bases from J; bases unmatched to any gene: 8. Germline assignment: CDR1 VTNTFY and CDR2 YDVSTARD (reference sequence). The CDR3 sequence is 14 residues long.

Judged by abundance, this clone is medium-sized. Distinct nucleotide sequences in the sample also encode this CDR3. The rearrangement links TRGV2 to TRGJ1 or TRGJ2. TCRdb supplies no J gene; here it was assigned by aligning the nucleotide sequence to germline. V trimming: 0 bases; J trimming: 5 bases; junction bases outside the gene matches: 4. Germline V CDR1 and CDR2: EGSNGY, YDSYNSKV. This CDR3 is built from 13 residues. The CDR3 loop reads CATWDGRDYKKLF. The CDR3 nucleotides are TGTGCCACCTGGGACGGGCGGGATTATAAGAAACTCTTT.

Within the sample, this clone is medium-sized. V and J are TRGV9 and TRGJP. TCRdb gives no J gene; it was assigned here by matching the DNA to germline. CDR1 is GITISATS and CDR2 is ISYDGTV in the germline V gene (reference sequence). The V and J ends lost 1 base and 7 bases, in that order; junction bases with no gene match: 10. This CDR3 contains 18 residues. In DNA form, the CDR3 reads TGTGCCTTGTGGGAGGTTTCCAACCCCGAGTTGGGCAAAAAAATCAAGGTATTT. This codes for CALWEVSNPELGKKIKVF.

Turning to this clone: An end of the junction does not agree with germline; a read error may underlie this. This chain uses TRGV1 with TRGJP1. TCRdb does not report a J gene; here it was assigned by matching the DNA to germline references. TRGV1 is an ORF; its function is uncertain. This CDR3 spans 13 amino acids. The CDR3 protein is CSGTACTGWFKIF. The CDR3 nucleotides read TGCTCTGGCACGGCGTGTACAGGTTGGTTCAAGATATTT.

By sample share, this clone is medium-sized. The chain is built from TRGV3 and TRGJ1 or TRGJ2. The J gene comes from matching the DNA to germline here; TCRdb lacks it. This CDR3 contains 11 residues. J lost 12 bases, V lost 0 bases, and 5 bases had no gene match. The V gene's germline CDR1 is VTNTFY and CDR2 YDVSTARD (reference sequence). The CDR3 DNA is TGTGCCACCTGGGACAGGCAGGGGAAACTCTTT. It specifies CATWDRQGKLF.

This clone has only a few counts. The J gene is TRGJ1 or TRGJ2, the V gene TRGV9. As TCRdb names no J gene, one was assigned here on the basis of a DNA match to germline. The CDR3 runs 10 residues. Germline V gene lookup returns CDR1 GITISATS and CDR2 ISYDGTV (reference sequence). V shed 5 bases, J shed 8 bases, and the junction held 3 bases outside the gene matches. In DNA, the CDR3 is TGTGCCTTGTGGGGGCATAAGAAACTCTTT. This encodes CALWGHKKLF.

This clone was counted only a few times. The TCRdb protein, from a much larger clone, departs from this DNA's translation at residue 13, likely by read error; the protein shown derives from the DNA. The rearrangement joins TRGV2 to TRGJP1. The J gene is absent in TCRdb and was assigned here via DNA matching to germline. Germline CDR1 reads EGSNGY; CDR2 reads YDSYNSKV. There are 16 residues in the CDR3. The CDR3 sequence is CATWDGLYTTGWLKIF. CDR3 sequence (DNA): TGTGCCACCTGGGACGGTTTATATACCACTGGTTGGCTCAAGATATTT.

By its share, this clone is medium-sized. J is TRGJ1 or TRGJ2 and V is TRGV3. TCRdb supplies no J gene; here it was assigned by aligning the nucleotide sequence to germline. V dropped 1 base and J dropped 4; count of bases not matched to a gene: 1. CDR1 VTNTFY and CDR2 YDVSTARD come from the germline V gene (reference sequence). The CDR3 totals 12 residues. For the CDR3, the DNA is TGTGCCACCTGGGACAGATATTATAAGAAACTCTTT. Amino acid sequence: CATWDRYYKKLF.

This clone is judged medium-sized (0.01 to 0.1%). The chain employs TRGV3 and TRGJ1 or TRGJ2. The J gene is absent in TCRdb and was assigned here via DNA matching to germline. V was pared by 9 bases and J by 2 bases, with 7 bases of the junction left unmatched. Germline lookup yields CDR1 VTNTFY and CDR2 YDVSTARD (reference sequence). CDR3 size: 12 residues. The CDR3 region is CATVRDYYKKLF. The CDR3 coding sequence is TGTGCCACCGTCCGGGATTATTATAAGAAACTCTTT.

This clone is classed as medium-sized. This rearrangement joins TRGV8 to TRGJ1 or TRGJ2. Assignment of the J gene here rests on matching the DNA to germline, because TCRdb gives none. With V trimmed by 0 bases and J by 8 bases, 4 bases remained unmatched. CDR3 length equals 12 residues. Germline lookup yields CDR1 VENAVY and CDR2 YDSYNSRV. CDR3 sequence (DNA): TGTGCCACCTGGGATAGGTATAATAAGAAACTCTTT. It specifies CATWDRYNKKLF.

Note on this clone: It is likely a read error: a sequence one base away is far more abundant. Other DNA sequences within the sample encode an identical CDR3. The chain uses TRGV2 and TRGJ1 or TRGJ2. The J gene is absent in TCRdb and was assigned here via DNA matching to germline. CDR1 EGSNGY and CDR2 YDSYNSKV come from the germline V gene. This CDR3 is 14 amino acids long. The CDR3 DNA sequence: TGTGCTACCTGGGACGTCAACAATTATTATAAGAAACTCTTT. Encoded protein: CATWDVNNYYKKLF.

This clone is classed as medium-sized (0.01 to 0.1%). The rearrangement joins TRGV10 to TRGJ1 or TRGJ2. As TCRdb names no J gene, one was assigned here on the basis of a DNA match to germline. TRGV10 is reported as an ORF; its role is uncertain. V shed 8 bases and J 9 bases; nucleotides not matched to a gene: 5. The CDR3 spans 10 residues. CDR3 protein: CAAWDFKKLF. Written as DNA, the CDR3 is TGTGCTGCGTGGGATTTTAAGAAACTCTTT.

This clone is classed as medium-sized. Different DNA sequences within this sample yield the same CDR3. This chain joins TRGV2 and TRGJ1 or TRGJ2. Here the J gene was assigned by germline matching of the DNA, as TCRdb has none. Germline V CDR1 and CDR2: EGSNGY, YDSYNSKV. CDR3 length: 12 amino acids. Trimming at V came to 0 bases and at J to 7 bases, leaving 3 bases not matched to a gene. The chain's CDR3 is CATWDGRYKKLF. The CDR3 DNA sequence: TGTGCCACCTGGGACGGGCGCTATAAGAAACTCTTT.

By its share, this clone is medium-sized. The chain links TRGV5 to TRGJ1 or TRGJ2. The J gene, missing from TCRdb, was assigned here through DNA to germline matching. Germline V gene data show CDR1 as VINAFY and CDR2 as YDVSNSKD. J was trimmed by 11 bases and V by 1 base; bases with no gene match: 11. This CDR3 contains 13 residues. CDR3 loop: CATWDSPCLQKLF. DNA of the CDR3: TGTGCCACCTGGGACAGTCCCTGCTTACAGAAACTCTTT.

This clone ranks as medium-sized (0.01 to 0.1%). The chain employs TRGV5 and TRGJ1 or TRGJ2. As TCRdb names no J gene, one was assigned here on the basis of a DNA match to germline. Per the germline V gene, CDR1 is VINAFY and CDR2 is YDVSNSKD. After removal of 3 bases from V and 8 bases from J, the junction contained 4 bases not matched to a gene. The CDR3 covers 11 residues. The CDR3 sequence is CATWDGHKKLF. The DNA of the CDR3 is TGTGCCACCTGGGACGGGCATAAGAAACTCTTT.

This clone ranks as medium-sized. Distinct nucleotide sequences in the sample also encode this CDR3. The gene calls are TRGV2 and TRGJ1 or TRGJ2. TCRdb supplies no J gene; here it was assigned by aligning the nucleotide sequence to germline. CDR3 length equals 13 residues. Looked up from germline, CDR1 is EGSNGY and CDR2 is YDSYNSKV. V was clipped by 1 base and J by 4 bases; unmatched bases: 4. CDR3: CATWDGTYYKKLF. CDR3 nucleotide sequence: TGTGCCACCTGGGACGGTACCTATTATAAGAAACTCTTT.

This clone is medium-sized within its sample. The rearrangement links TRGV10 to TRGJ1 or TRGJ2. TCRdb carries no J gene annotation; the J gene was assigned here by matching the DNA with germline. TRGV10 is recorded as an ORF, its role being uncertain. This CDR3 region has 12 residues. The CDR3 sequence is CADEVHYYKKLF. The CDR3 region has the DNA TGTGCCGATGAGGTCCATTATTATAAGAAACTCTTT.

This clone ranks as medium-sized. This sequence joins TRGV2 and TRGJP1. The J gene, left out of TCRdb, was set here by checking the DNA against germline. The CDR3 has 14 amino acids. V shed 0 bases and J 7 bases; nucleotides not matched to a gene: 5. CDR1 and CDR2 (germline): EGSNGY, YDSYNSKV. CDR3 nucleotide sequence: TGTGCCACCTGGGACGGGCTTAATGGTTGGTTCAAGATATTT. Amino acid sequence: CATWDGLNGWFKIF.

This clone is medium-sized (0.01 to 0.1%) by share. This chain links TRGV10 with TRGJ1 or TRGJ2. The J gene, not given by TCRdb, was assigned here from a germline match of the nucleotide sequence. TRGV10 is annotated as an ORF whose role is uncertain. The length of the CDR3 is 15 residues. The V and J ends lost 8 bases and 3 bases, in that order; junction bases with no gene match: 14. The CDR3 DNA sequence: TGTGCTGCGTGGGATCCCACCCGAACTTATTATAAGAAACTCTTT. Encoded protein: CAAWDPTRTYYKKLF.

Within the sample, this clone is medium-sized (0.01 to 0.1%). At the DNA level, this CDR3 is encoded by other sequences in the same sample as well. CDR3 protein: CATWDGHYKKLF. The DNA for the CDR3 is TGTGCCACCTGGGATGGGCACTATAAGAAACTCTTT. The chain has TRGV4 and TRGJ1 or TRGJ2. Because TCRdb records no J gene, it was assigned here through a match of the DNA to germline. Germline-derived CDR1 and CDR2 are EGSTGY and YDSYTSSV. Trimming at V came to 0 bases and at J to 7 bases, leaving 3 bases not matched to a gene. This CDR3 has 12 amino acids.

This clone is classed as medium-sized. The chain joins TRGV10 to TRGJ1 or TRGJ2. The J gene, absent from TCRdb, was called here by matching the DNA to germline. TRGV10 is filed as an ORF, its function uncertain. CDR3 length equals 16 residues. V gave up 8 bases and J gave up 0 bases; unmatched junction bases: 14. For the CDR3, the DNA is TGTGCTGCGTGGGCGTCGCAGATGGGGAATTATTATAAGAAACTCTTT. Protein sequence: CAAWASQMGNYYKKLF.

This clone is labeled as medium-sized. The gene calls are TRGV11 and TRGJ1 or TRGJ2. The J gene is absent in TCRdb and was assigned here via DNA matching to germline. TRGV11 is an open reading frame, and its role is uncertain. The CDR3 covers 13 residues. V shed 0 bases, J shed 9 bases, and the junction held 5 bases outside the gene matches. CDR3 amino acids: CACWIRHGGKKLF. The CDR3 DNA reads as TGTGCCTGCTGGATTAGGCACGGGGGTAAGAAACTCTTT.

In its sample, this clone is medium-sized. The chain couples TRGV9 to TRGJP. Since TCRdb gives no J gene, matching the DNA to germline was used here to assign it. Germline values: CDR1 GITISATS, CDR2 ISYDGTV (reference sequence). V trimming: 0 bases; J trimming: 7 bases; junction bases outside the gene matches: 9. This CDR3 spans 18 amino acids. CDR3 nucleotides: TGTGCCTTGTGGGAGGTGCAGTTCTCGGAGTTGGGCAAAAAAATCAAGGTATTT. This encodes CALWEVQFSELGKKIKVF.

By proportion, this clone is medium-sized. The chain has TRGV4 and TRGJ1 or TRGJ2. In the absence of a J gene in TCRdb, the DNA was matched to germline to assign it here. The CDR3 totals 14 residues. From germline, CDR1 is EGSTGY and CDR2 YDSYTSSV. The J segment lost 2 bases and the V segment lost 0 bases, leaving 4 bases of the junction unmatched. Here the CDR3 reads CATWDGLDYYKKLF. The CDR3 nucleotides are TGTGCCACCTGGGATGGGCTCGATTATTATAAGAAACTCTTT.

By share of the sample, this clone is medium-sized. The DNA is omitted, as the CDR3 cannot be located on it reliably, and the CDR3 follows TCRdb's listing. The V gene is given as TRGV11, and no J gene call is available. TRGV11 is an ORF, and what it does is uncertain. The CDR3 spans 18 amino acids, including both terminal residues. CDR3 region: CTTVPAGLGTGNYYKKLF.

This clone counts as medium-sized. The chain links TRGV8 to TRGJ1 or TRGJ2. The J gene, not given by TCRdb, was assigned here from a germline match of the nucleotide sequence. Trimming cost V 0 bases and J 5 bases; bases outside gene matches: 4. The germline V gene encodes CDR1 VENAVY and CDR2 YDSYNSRV. The CDR3 sequence is 13 residues long. The CDR3 loop is CATWDRPDYKKLF. The CDR3 nucleotides are TGTGCCACCTGGGATAGGCCGGATTATAAGAAACTCTTT.

By its share, this clone is medium-sized. This chain connects TRGV5 to TRGJ1 or TRGJ2. Since TCRdb gives no J gene, matching the DNA to germline was used here to assign it. Germline assignment: CDR1 VINAFY and CDR2 YDVSNSKD. CDR3 length: 14 residues. Losses at the gene ends were 1 base for V and 2 bases for J; bases not matched to a gene: 5. The chain's CDR3 is CATWDRIHYYKKLF. For the CDR3, the DNA is TGTGCCACCTGGGACAGAATACATTATTATAAGAAACTCTTT.

This clone ranks as medium-sized. The chain links TRGV3 to TRGJ1 or TRGJ2. TCRdb does not report a J gene; here it was assigned by matching the DNA to germline references. Trimming removed 1 base from V and 4 bases from J; junction bases left unmatched: 4. The CDR3 is 13 residues long. Germline V CDR1 and CDR2: VTNTFY, YDVSTARD (reference sequence). CDR3 sequence reads: CATWDSPYYKKLF. The CDR3 DNA reads as TGTGCCACCTGGGACAGTCCATATTATAAGAAACTCTTT.

V gene TRGV3 combines with J gene TRGJ1 or TRGJ2. The J gene is absent in TCRdb and was assigned here via DNA matching to germline. CDR1 is VTNTFY and CDR2 is YDVSTARD in the germline V gene (reference sequence). Trimming took 9 bases from V and 7 from J; bases not matched to a gene: 9. The CDR3 totals 11 residues. CDR3 residues: CATKEWYKKLF. The DNA for the CDR3 is TGTGCCACCAAGGAGTGGTATAAGAAACTCTTT.